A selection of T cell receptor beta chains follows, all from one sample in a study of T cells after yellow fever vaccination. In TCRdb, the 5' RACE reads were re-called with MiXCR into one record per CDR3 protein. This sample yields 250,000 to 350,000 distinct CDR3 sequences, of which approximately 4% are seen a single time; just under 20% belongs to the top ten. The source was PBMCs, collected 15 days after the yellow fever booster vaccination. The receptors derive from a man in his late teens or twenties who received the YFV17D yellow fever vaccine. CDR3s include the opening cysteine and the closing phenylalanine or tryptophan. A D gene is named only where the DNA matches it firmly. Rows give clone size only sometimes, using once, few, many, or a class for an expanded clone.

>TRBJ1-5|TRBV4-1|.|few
TGCGCCAGCAGCCTTTGGGACGTTAGCAATCAGCCCCAGCATTTT
CASSLWDVSNQPQHF
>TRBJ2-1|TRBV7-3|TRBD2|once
TGTGCCAGCAGTCGAACTAGCGGGGGCGAGAGGTTCTTC
CASSRTSGGERFF
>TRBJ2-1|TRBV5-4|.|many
TGTGCCAGCAGCTCCTATGAGGCGTTTGGGCAGTTCTTC
CASSSYEAFGQFF
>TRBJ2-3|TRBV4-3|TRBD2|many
TGCGCCAGCAGCCAAGTACCGGGGGGGACCACAGATACGCAGTATTTT
CASSQVPGGTTDTQYF
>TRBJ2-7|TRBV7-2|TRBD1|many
TGTGCCAGCAGCTCCGGGACAGATTACTACGAGCAGTACTTC
CASSSGTDYYEQYF
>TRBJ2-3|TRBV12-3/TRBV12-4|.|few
TGTGCCAGCAGCTCCAACTGGGGGGAAAACACAGATACGCAGTATTTT
CASSSNWGENTDTQYF
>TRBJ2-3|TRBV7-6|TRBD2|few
TGTGCCAGCAGCTCTACGACGCGGCGGGAGAGCCTCACAGATACGCAGTATTTT
CASSSTTRRESLTDTQYF
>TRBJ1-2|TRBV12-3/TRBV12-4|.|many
TGTGCCAGCAGTTCAAACTATGGCTACACCTTC
CASSSNYGYTF
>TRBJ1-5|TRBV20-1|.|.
TGCAGTGCCCCCGGGGGTCAGGATGGCAATCAGCCCCAGCATTTT
CSAPGGQDGNQPQHF
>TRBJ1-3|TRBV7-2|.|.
TGTGCCAGCAGCCGCACAGGCCCCTCTGGAAACACCATATATTTT
CASSRTGPSGNTIYF
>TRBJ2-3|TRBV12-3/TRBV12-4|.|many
TGTGCCAGCAGTCTAATGCGGGGGCCCAGCACAGATACGCAGTATTTT
CASSLMRGPSTDTQYF
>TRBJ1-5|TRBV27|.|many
TGTGCCAGCTGTATGGGCAGCAATCAGCCCCAGCATTTT
CASCMGSNQPQHF
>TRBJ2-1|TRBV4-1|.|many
TGCGCCAGCACGGCCCCCGGGTCCTACAATGAGCAGTTCTTC
CASTAPGSYNEQFF
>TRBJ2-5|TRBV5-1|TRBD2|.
TGCGCCAGCAGCTTGGGACTAGCGGGGGCCGTAGGGCAAGAGACCCAGTACTTC
CASSLGLAGAVGQETQYF
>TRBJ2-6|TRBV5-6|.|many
TGTGCCAGCAGCTTGGGGACCTCTGGGGCCAACGTCCTGACTTTC
CASSLGTSGANVLTF
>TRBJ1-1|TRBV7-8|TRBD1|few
TGTGCCAGCAGCAAGACAGGGGTAGACACTGAAGCTTTCTTT
CASSKTGVDTEAFF
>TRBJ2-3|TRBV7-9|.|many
TGTGCCAGCACCCAGGGGGGTCTTCGAGGCACAGATACGCAGTATTTT
CASTQGGLRGTDTQYF
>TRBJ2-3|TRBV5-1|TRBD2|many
TGCGCCAGCAGCCCCACGATGACTACTAGCGGAACTAGCACAGATACGCAGTATTTT
CASSPTMTTSGTSTDTQYF
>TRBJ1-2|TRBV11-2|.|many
TGTGCCAGCAGCTTAGATCCCTTCGAAGGGGTCGGCTACACCTTC
CASSLDPFEGVGYTF
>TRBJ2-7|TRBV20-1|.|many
TGCAGTGCTAGAGATCTTCGACAGGCAGAATACGAGCAGTACTTC
CSARDLRQAEYEQYF
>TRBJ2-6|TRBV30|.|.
TGTGCCTGGAGTGCTGGGGCCAACGTCCTGACTTTC
CAWSAGANVLTF
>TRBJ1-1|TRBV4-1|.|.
TGCGCCAGCAGCCAAGTTGGTCGAAACACTGAAGCTTTCTTT
CASSQVGRNTEAFF
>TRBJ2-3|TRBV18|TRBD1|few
TGTGCCAGCTCAGCGACAGGGATTAGCACAGATACGCAGTATTTT
CASSATGISTDTQYF
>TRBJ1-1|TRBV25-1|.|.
TGTGCCAGCAGTGGGACCGCTCAAGAGAACACTGAAGCTTTCTTT
CASSGTAQENTEAFF
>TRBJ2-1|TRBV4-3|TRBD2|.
TGCGCCAGCAGCCAAAGCGGGGGGGCCTTCAATGAGCAGTTCTTC
CASSQSGGAFNEQFF
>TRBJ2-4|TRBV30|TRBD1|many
TGTGCCTGGAGTTTGACAGGGTCAACGGGCATTCAGTACTTC
CAWSLTGSTGIQYF
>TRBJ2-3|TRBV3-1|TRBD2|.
TGTGCCAGCAGCCCCCGACTAGCGGACAGCACAGATACGCAGTATTTT
CASSPRLADSTDTQYF
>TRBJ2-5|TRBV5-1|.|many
TGCGCCAGCAGCTTAATGCCGGAAGAGACCCAGTACTTC
CASSLMPEETQYF
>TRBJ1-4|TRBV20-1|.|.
TGCAGTGCTCCCCTATCGGGGAGGCTTAATGAAAAACTGTTTTTT
CSAPLSGRLNEKLFF
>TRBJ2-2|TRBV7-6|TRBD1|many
TGTGCCAGCAGCTTAGCTCTAGGACAGGCGAACACCGGGGAGCTGTTTTTT
CASSLALGQANTGELFF
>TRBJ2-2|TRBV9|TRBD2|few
TGTGCCAGCAGCGTAAGCGGGGGGGCCGCCGGGGAGCTGTTTTTT
CASSVSGGAAGELFF
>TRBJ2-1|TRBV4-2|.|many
TGTGCCAGCAGCCGCCGAGGAGGGTCGTCCTACAATGAGCAGTTCTTC
CASSRRGGSSYNEQFF
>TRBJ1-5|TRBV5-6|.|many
TGTGCCAGCAGTAAGACCTCTGGAAGCAATCAGCCCCAGCATTTT
CASSKTSGSNQPQHF
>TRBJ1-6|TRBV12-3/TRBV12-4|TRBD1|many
TGTGCCAGCAGTTTAAACGTCCTACAGGGGCCTCTGGGCTCCTATAATTCACCCCTCCACTTT
CASSLNVLQGPLGSYNSPLHF
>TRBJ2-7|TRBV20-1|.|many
TGCAGTGCGACGAGGTCCAGGGCCGAGCAGTACTTC
CSATRSRAEQYF
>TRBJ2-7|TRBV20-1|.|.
TGCAGTGCTAGAGCCAAAGACGGACCCTACGAGCAGTACTTC
CSARAKDGPYEQYF
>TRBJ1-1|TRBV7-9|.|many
TGTGCCAGCAGCTCAACACCCGTGGGGGTGAACACTGAAGCTTTCTTT
CASSSTPVGVNTEAFF
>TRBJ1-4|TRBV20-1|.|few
TGCAGTGCCCTGGGCGACATGGGCGAAAAACTGTTTTTT
CSALGDMGEKLFF
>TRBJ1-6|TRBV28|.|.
TGTGCCACCTTCAAGCTACAGAACTATAATTCACCCCTCCACTTT
CATFKLQNYNSPLHF
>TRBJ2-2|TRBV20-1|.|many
TGCAGTGCTCAGACAGCTCTCACCGGGGAGCTGTTTTTT
CSAQTALTGELFF
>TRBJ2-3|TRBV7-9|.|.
TGTGCCAGCACCTTCTCACTACCTCCTACAGATACGCAGTATTTT
CASTFSLPPTDTQYF
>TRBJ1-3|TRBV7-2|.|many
TGTGCCAGCAGCTTAGACCGCGGCTCTGGAAACACCATATATTTT
CASSLDRGSGNTIYF
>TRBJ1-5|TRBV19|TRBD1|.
TGTGCCAGTAGCCAGCTTGGACAGGGGAATCAGCCCCAGCATTTT
CASSQLGQGNQPQHF
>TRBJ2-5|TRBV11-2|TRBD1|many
TGTGCCAGCAGCTCAGGGGGCGGCCAGACCCAGTACTTC
CASSSGGGQTQYF
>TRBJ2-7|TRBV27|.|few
TGTGCCAGCAGTCTAACAGGGGACTGGGTCCACGAGCAGTACTTC
CASSLTGDWVHEQYF
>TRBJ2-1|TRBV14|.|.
TGTGCCAGCAGCCAACCCCAGGGTTTAGAGAATGAGCAGTTCTTC
CASSQPQGLENEQFF
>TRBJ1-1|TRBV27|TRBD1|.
TGTGCCAGCAGTAATCGCAGGGGGGTCACTGAAGCTTTCTTT
CASSNRRGVTEAFF
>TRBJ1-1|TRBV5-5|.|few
TGTGCCAGCAGCTTGGGGGGCGGGAAGTACGCTTTCTTT
CASSLGGGKYAFF
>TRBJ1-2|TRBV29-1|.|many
TGCAGCGTTGATCTCGCCCGAAGTAACTATGGCTACACCTTC
CSVDLARSNYGYTF
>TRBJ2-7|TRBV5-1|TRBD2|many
TGCGCCAGCAGCTTGACTAGCGGGGAAACCTACGAGCAGTACTTC
CASSLTSGETYEQYF
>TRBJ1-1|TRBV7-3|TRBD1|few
TGTGCCAGCAGCCCGACAGGGGGCGTGAACACTGAAGCTTTCTTT
CASSPTGGVNTEAFF
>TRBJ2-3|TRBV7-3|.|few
TGTGCCAGCAGCTGGACAGATAGCACAGATACGCAGTATTTT
CASSWTDSTDTQYF
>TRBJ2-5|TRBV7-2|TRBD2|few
TGTGCCAGCAGCTTACGGCGGGGGGGCCCGGAGACCCAGTACTTC
CASSLRRGGPETQYF
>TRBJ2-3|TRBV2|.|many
TGTGCCACCCAGACAGCCACAGATACGCAGTATTTT
CATQTATDTQYF
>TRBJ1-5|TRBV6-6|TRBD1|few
TGTGCCAGCAGTACCCCCCGACAGGGCCAATATCAGCCCCAGCATTTT
CASSTPRQGQYQPQHF